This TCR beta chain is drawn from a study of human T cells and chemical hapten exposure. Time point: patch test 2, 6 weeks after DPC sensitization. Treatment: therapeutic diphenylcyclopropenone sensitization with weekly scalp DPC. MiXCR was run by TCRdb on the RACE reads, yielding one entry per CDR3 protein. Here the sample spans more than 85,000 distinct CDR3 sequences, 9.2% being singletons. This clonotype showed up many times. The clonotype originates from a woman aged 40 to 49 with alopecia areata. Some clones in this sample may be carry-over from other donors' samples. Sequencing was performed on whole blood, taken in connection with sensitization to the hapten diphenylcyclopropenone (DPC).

The CDR3 DNA reads TGTGCCAGCAGTGAGACGAGAGGCTACGAGCAGTACTTC. This translates into CASSETRGYEQYF. V gene TRBV2 combines with J gene TRBJ2-7; D call uncertain. The CDR3 is made up of 13 amino acids. The germline CDR1 and CDR2 sequences are SNHLY and FYNNEI. V lost 3 bases and J lost 3, with 9 bases in between.